Listed below are T cell receptor beta chains from one sample, sequenced in a study of T cell responses to AZD1222 COVID-19 vaccine. Generated by immunoSEQ multiplex PCR, the TCRdb table keeps only in-frame clones and is missing some. This table has fewer than 150,000 clones, around 89% appearing once. The source was peripheral blood, collected 28 days after the second AZD1222 dose. The receptor source for this set is an adult who received the AZD1222 COVID-19 vaccine. The CDR3 runs from the conserved cysteine through the conserved F or W. D genes are given only for firm matches. Clone size is not always given. Where it is, it says once, few, many or a class for expanded clones.

. | TRBJ2-6 | TRBV15 | . | CATSREVPSGTGANVLTF | TGTGCCACCAGCAGAGAAGTTCCATCGGGGACTGGGGCCAACGTCCTGACTTTC
. | TRBJ1-1 | TRBV13 | . | CASSLSGPNTEAFF | TGTGCCAGCAGCTTAAGTGGGCCGAACACTGAAGCTTTCTTT
. | TRBJ1-2 | TRBV5-6 | . | CASSFGVGYGYTF | TGTGCCAGCAGCTTTGGTGTGGGGTATGGCTACACCTTC
. | TRBJ1-1 | TRBV18 | . | CASSSPGSEGTEAFF | TGTGCCAGCTCATCCCCAGGGAGTGAGGGGACTGAAGCTTTCTTT
few | TRBJ2-1 | TRBV13 | . | CASRQTGNEQFF | TGTGCCAGCCGTCAGACTGGGAATGAGCAGTTCTTC
. | TRBJ2-7 | TRBV18 | . | CASSPYEQYF | TGTGCCAGCTCTCCCTACGAGCAGTACTTC
. | TRBJ1-1 | TRBV7-8 | . | CASSLGRVAEAFF | TGTGCCAGCAGCTTAGGGAGGGTGGCTGAAGCTTTCTTT
. | TRBJ2-1 | TRBV6-1 | . | CASSELGYNEQFF | TGTGCCAGCAGTGAACTAGGATACAATGAGCAGTTCTTC
. | TRBJ2-2 | TRBV28 | TRBD1 | CASSRLTGVTGELFF | TGTGCCAGCAGTAGACTTACAGGGGTCACCGGGGAGCTGTTTTTT
. | TRBJ2-1 | TRBV13 | TRBD2 | CASSLVYASGGEYNEQFF | TGTGCCAGCAGCTTAGTTTACGCTAGCGGGGGTGAATACAATGAGCAGTTCTTC
. | TRBJ1-1 | TRBV3-1/TRBV3-2 | . | CASSRTEKEGTEAFF | TGTGCCAGCAGCCGCACCGAGAAAGAAGGAACTGAAGCTTTCTTT
. | TRBJ2-2 | TRBV9 | TRBD2 | CASSVGSSGRAANTGELFF | TGTGCCAGCAGCGTAGGATCTAGCGGGAGGGCCGCGAACACCGGGGAGCTGTTTTTT
. | TRBJ1-1 | TRBV11-3 | . | CASSELGLEAFF | TGTGCCAGCAGCGAACTCGGACTTGAAGCTTTCTTT
. | TRBJ2-3 | TRBV9 | . | CASSVDWDTQYF | TGTGCCAGCAGCGTAGACTGGGATACGCAGTATTTT
. | TRBJ2-1 | TRBV7-9 | . | CASSPNQQGDEQFF | TGTGCCAGCAGCCCTAACCAACAGGGCGATGAGCAGTTCTTC
few | TRBJ1-2 | TRBV5-1 | . | CASSFGDGGYGYTF | TGCGCCAGCAGCTTTGGGGACGGTGGCTATGGCTACACCTTC
. | TRBJ1-2 | TRBV7-2 | . | CASRTRARGVGYTF | TGTGCCAGCAGAACCCGGGCCAGGGGCGTGGGCTACACCTTC
few | TRBJ1-2 | TRBV5-1 | . | CASSLEGLGGYTF | TGCGCCAGCAGCTTGGAAGGGCTGGGTGGCTACACCTTC
. | TRBJ2-2 | TRBV7-2 | TRBD2 | CASSLWGAGVGTGELFF | TGTGCCAGCAGCTTATGGGGAGCGGGAGTGGGGACCGGGGAGCTGTTTTTT
. | TRBJ2-2 | TRBV7-2 | . | CASNQGNTGELFF | TGTGCCAGCAATCAAGGGAACACCGGGGAGCTGTTTTTT
. | TRBJ1-5 | TRBV12-5 | . | CASGSLQPQHF | TGTGCTAGTGGTTCGCTCCAGCCCCAGCATTTT
. | TRBJ2-7 | TRBV29-1 | . | CSVVVSSYEQYF | TGCAGCGTGGTGGTCTCGTCCTACGAGCAGTACTTC
. | TRBJ1-1 | TRBV6-5 | . | CASRDGRGYTEAFF | TGTGCCAGCAGGGACGGGAGGGGTTACACTGAAGCTTTCTTT
. | TRBJ2-4 | TRBV5-1 | . | CASSLDAGAKNIQYF | TGCGCCAGCAGCTTGGATGCGGGGGCCAAAAACATTCAGTACTTC
. | TRBJ2-7 | TRBV7-6 | TRBD2 | CASSYRGTSGYEQYF | TGTGCCAGCAGCTACCGGGGGACTAGCGGATACGAGCAGTACTTC
. | TRBJ2-3 | TRBV6-2/TRBV6-3 | . | CASSYWGDTQYF | TGTGCCAGCAGTTACTGGGGAGATACGCAGTATTTT
. | TRBJ2-7 | TRBV18 | . | CASSPPGHYSGEQYF | TGTGCCAGCTCACCACCGGGACACTACTCGGGCGAGCAGTACTTC
once | TRBJ2-3 | TRBV28 | . | CASSFVAGTDTQYF | TGTGCCAGCAGTTTTGTAGCTGGCACAGATACGCAGTATTTT
. | TRBJ1-5 | TRBV24-1 | . | CATSDTRQSNQPQHF | TGTGCCACCAGTGATACCAGACAGAGCAATCAGCCCCAGCATTTT
. | TRBJ1-4 | TRBV29-1 | . | CSVTESGEKLFF | TGCAGCGTGACAGAATCGGGAGAAAAACTGTTTTTT
. | TRBJ2-3 | TRBV5-1 | . | CASSLLGSTDTQYF | TGCGCCAGCAGCTTGCTTGGTAGCACAGATACGCAGTATTTT
. | TRBJ1-5 | TRBV2 | . | CASRGAAYSNQPQHF | TGTGCCAGCCGAGGTGCAGCTTATAGCAATCAGCCCCAGCATTTT
once | TRBJ2-7 | TRBV30 | TRBD2 | CAWSEVAGTYEQYF | TGTGCCTGGAGTGAAGTAGCGGGAACCTACGAGCAGTACTTC
. | TRBJ2-5 | TRBV7-8 | . | CASSFGLVLPETQYF | TGTGCCAGCAGCTTCGGCCTAGTGCTTCCAGAGACCCAGTACTTC
. | TRBJ2-2 | TRBV14 | TRBD2 | CASRQSGSVTGELFF | TGTGCCAGCAGACAAAGCGGGAGCGTCACCGGGGAGCTGTTTTTT
. | TRBJ1-1 | TRBV7-8 | . | CASSLAVKPTEAFF | TGTGCCAGCAGCCTGGCGGTCAAACCTACCGAAGCTTTCTTT
. | TRBJ2-6 | TRBV6-5 | . | CASNLNSGANVLTF | TGTGCCAGCAATCTAAACTCTGGGGCCAACGTCCTGACTTTC
. | TRBJ1-1 | TRBV7-6 | . | CASSLADIGGRNTEAFF | TGTGCCAGCAGCTTAGCGGATATTGGGGGACGGAACACTGAAGCTTTCTTT
. | TRBJ2-5 | TRBV14 | . | CASSQLRGPETQYF | TGTGCCAGCAGCCAACTGAGGGGTCCGGAGACCCAGTACTTC
. | TRBJ2-5 | TRBV24-1 | TRBD2 | CATSDRLAGGETQYF | TGTGCCACCAGTGATCGACTAGCGGGCGGTGAGACCCAGTACTTC
. | TRBJ2-5 | TRBV11-2 | TRBD1 | CASSPQGVTLTQYF | TGTGCCAGCAGCCCGCAGGGGGTCACTCTGACCCAGTACTTC
. | TRBJ2-2 | TRBV14 | TRBD1 | CASSQDPGRGLSGELFF | TGTGCCAGCAGCCAAGATCCCGGCAGGGGGTTGTCCGGGGAGCTGTTTTTT
. | TRBJ2-7 | TRBV5-8 | . | CASSRDWAYEQYF | TGTGCCAGCAGTCGCGATTGGGCCTACGAGCAGTACTTC
once | TRBJ1-5 | TRBV12-3/TRBV12-4 | . | CASRTSFGPQHF | TGTGCCAGCAGGACCTCCTTCGGGCCCCAGCATTTT
. | TRBJ2-5 | TRBV28 | . | CASSWLADEQETQYF | TGTGCCAGCAGTTGGTTAGCGGACGAACAAGAGACCCAGTACTTC
. | TRBJ2-2 | TRBV5-1 | TRBD1 | CASSLTGQGAGELFF | TGCGCCAGCAGCTTGACCGGACAGGGGGCCGGGGAGCTGTTTTTT